This entry lists 7 T cell receptor beta chains sequenced from one sample in a study of T cells in Graves' hyperthyroidism and ophthalmopathy. From RNA transcripts, TCR beta CDR3 regions were amplified. The TCR CDR3 was amplified in a first-round RT-PCR using the HTBI primer set. TCRdb re-called the multiplex PCR reads with MiXCR, one entry per CDR3 protein. The table lists 500,000 to 600,000 distinct CDR3 sequences, roughly 21% of them singletons. Sequencing was performed on blood. Every receptor here comes from a man in his forties or fifties with Graves' ophthalmopathy.

This clonotype has only a few counts. The chain carries TRBV4-2 and TRBJ2-3, with 12 bases that match TRBD2. The germline V gene encodes CDR1 LGHNA and CDR2 YNFKEQ. J was trimmed by 1 base and V by 0 bases; bases with no gene match: 5. The CDR3 has 18 residues. DNA of the CDR3: TGTGCCAGCAGCCAAGATTGGGCTAGCGGGAGGGGCACAGATACGCAGTATTTT. Protein: CASSQDWASGRGTDTQYF.

This clonotype was counted between two and nine times. CDR3 sequence (DNA): TGTGCCAGCTCACCAGGGCAAACCGGGGAGCTGTTTTTT. Translation: CASSPGQTGELFF. J is TRBJ2-2 and V is TRBV18; D unresolved. Trimming removed 2 bases at V and 5 bases at J, with 6 bases between. Looked up from germline, CDR1 is KGHSH and CDR2 is LQKENI. This CDR3 has 13 amino acids.

There are many counts of this clonotype. This chain links TRBV11-2 with TRBJ2-1, with TRBD2 matching over 9 bases. Germline V lookup: CDR1 SGHAT, CDR2 FQNNGV. The V and J ends lost 6 bases and 3 bases, in that order; junction bases with no gene match: 6. There are 15 residues in the CDR3. The CDR3 DNA reads TGTGCCAGCAGATTCGGACTAGCGATCTACAATGAGCAGTTCTTC. This codes for CASRFGLAIYNEQFF.

This clonotype showed up many times. V usage is TRBV20-1 and J usage is TRBJ2-4; 13 nucleotides match TRBD2. The CDR3 is 15 residues long. The trim removed 4 bases at V and 2 bases at J, leaving 2 bases unmatched. CDR1 DFQATT and CDR2 SNEGSKA come from the germline V gene (reference sequence). The CDR3 sequence is CSAKLAGGPKNIQYF. The CDR3 DNA reads TGCAGTGCTAAACTAGCGGGGGGGCCCAAAAACATTCAGTACTTC.

The V gene is TRBV30, the J gene TRBJ1-2; D is unclear. The germline gives CDR1 GTSNPN, CDR2 SVGIG (reference sequence). The CDR3 consists of 14 residues. Between the trimmed V and J ends, which lost 2 bases and 6 bases, there was a span of 16 bases. CDR3 amino acids: CAWSIDLQRDGYTF. In DNA, the CDR3 is TGTGCCTGGAGTATCGACTTACAAAGGGATGGCTACACCTTC.

The sample holds many counts of this clonotype. This sequence joins TRBV28 and TRBJ2-7, with 10 bases matching TRBD1. V dropped 5 bases and J dropped 2; count of bases not matched to a gene: 6. CDR1 and CDR2 from the germline V gene are MDHEN and SYDVKM. This CDR3 has 15 residues. The CDR3 loop is CASSRTGTGAYEQYF. CDR3 nucleotides: TGTGCCAGCAGTAGAACCGGGACAGGGGCCTACGAGCAGTACTTC.

The chain carries TRBV9 and TRBJ2-3; D is tentatively TRBD1 or TRBD2 (5 bases each). In germline, CDR1 is SGDLS, CDR2 YYNGEE. CDR3 length: 15 residues. V was cut by 5 bases and J by 3 bases, with 16 bases left in between. The CDR3 here is CASRPTGTTTDTQYF. CDR3 DNA sequence: TGTGCCAGCAGGCCGACCGGGACCACGACAGATACGCAGTATTTT.